A selection of T cell receptor beta chains follows, all from one sample in a study of blood T cell repertoires in COVID-19. Some clones are missing from TCRdb's copy, which holds only in-frame ones; the method was immunoSEQ multiplex PCR. The data show 150,000 to 200,000 clones, 80% to 90% seen once. Material: peripheral blood. The receptor set was obtained from a woman older than 75 with acute or convalescent COVID-19. CDR3s include the opening cysteine and the closing phenylalanine or tryptophan. The order of the fields is V gene, clone size, D gene, CDR3 length, J gene, CDR3 DNA, CDR3 protein. A D gene is named only where the DNA matches it firmly. Part of the rows lack a size; the others show once, few, many or a class for expanded clones.

v_gene: TRBV20-1
abundance: -
d_gene: -
len: 13
j_gene: TRBJ1-5
CDR3nt: TGCAGTGCTAGTTCCGGGGACAATCAGCCCCAGCATTTT
CDR3aa: CSASSGDNQPQHF

v_gene: TRBV12-3/TRBV12-4
abundance: -
d_gene: TRBD1
len: 13
j_gene: TRBJ1-5
CDR3nt: TGTGCCAGCAGCCTGACAGGGGAGCAGCCCCAGCATTTT
CDR3aa: CASSLTGEQPQHF

v_gene: TRBV3-1/TRBV3-2
abundance: -
d_gene: -
len: 15
j_gene: TRBJ2-1
CDR3nt: TGTGCCAGCAGCCAAAGGGGGGGCTCCTACAATGAGCAGTTCTTC
CDR3aa: CASSQRGGSYNEQFF

v_gene: TRBV19
abundance: once
d_gene: TRBD1
len: 15
j_gene: TRBJ2-5
CDR3nt: TGTGCCAGTAGTATAATCGGGACAGGAAAAGAGACCCAGTACTTC
CDR3aa: CASSIIGTGKETQYF

v_gene: TRBV29-1
abundance: -
d_gene: TRBD1
len: 15
j_gene: TRBJ1-4
CDR3nt: TGCAGCGTTGGGTACCGGGACAGCTCACATGAAAAACTGTTTTTT
CDR3aa: CSVGYRDSSHEKLFF

v_gene: TRBV19
abundance: -
d_gene: TRBD1
len: 15
j_gene: TRBJ2-7
CDR3nt: TGTGCCAGTCGATTTGCAGGGGGCCCTACCTACGAGCAGTACTTC
CDR3aa: CASRFAGGPTYEQYF

v_gene: TRBV2
abundance: -
d_gene: TRBD1
len: 16
j_gene: TRBJ1-1
CDR3nt: TGTGCCAGCAGATTGACCGGGACAGTAGTGAACACTGAAGCTTTCTTT
CDR3aa: CASRLTGTVVNTEAFF

v_gene: TRBV9
abundance: -
d_gene: -
len: 13
j_gene: TRBJ2-3
CDR3nt: TGTGCCAGCAGCGTAGACAGGACAGATACGCAGTATTTT
CDR3aa: CASSVDRTDTQYF

v_gene: TRBV27
abundance: -
d_gene: TRBD2
len: 17
j_gene: TRBJ2-1
CDR3nt: TGTGCCAGCAGGATTAGACTAGCGGGGGGGATCCGTAATGAGCAGTTCTTC
CDR3aa: CASRIRLAGGIRNEQFF

v_gene: TRBV28
abundance: -
d_gene: TRBD1
len: 16
j_gene: TRBJ2-3
CDR3nt: TGTGCCAGCAGTTTATGCTCCGGGACAGGGACAGATACGCAGTATTTT
CDR3aa: CASSLCSGTGTDTQYF

v_gene: TRBV10-3
abundance: -
d_gene: TRBD2
len: 15
j_gene: TRBJ2-1
CDR3nt: TGTGCCATCAGGGAGCGGGAGGTCCCCTACAATGAGCAGTTCTTC
CDR3aa: CAIREREVPYNEQFF

v_gene: TRBV18
abundance: -
d_gene: TRBD1
len: 15
j_gene: TRBJ1-2
CDR3nt: TGTGCCAGCTCACCACAAGACAGGGCCTCCTATGGCTACACCTTC
CDR3aa: CASSPQDRASYGYTF

v_gene: TRBV18
abundance: -
d_gene: -
len: 18
j_gene: TRBJ1-6
CDR3nt: TGTGCCAGCTCCCCCCTGTCACAGGGCGGACGTTATAATTCACCCCTCCACTTT
CDR3aa: CASSPLSQGGRYNSPLHF

v_gene: TRBV7-9
abundance: -
d_gene: -
len: 12
j_gene: TRBJ1-2
CDR3nt: TGTGCCAGCAGCTTTGGACTCGATGGCTACACCTTC
CDR3aa: CASSFGLDGYTF

v_gene: TRBV15
abundance: once
d_gene: -
len: 13
j_gene: TRBJ2-7
CDR3nt: TGTGCCACCAGCAGAGATCGGTGGTACGAGCAGTACTTC
CDR3aa: CATSRDRWYEQYF

v_gene: TRBV6-5
abundance: -
d_gene: -
len: 16
j_gene: TRBJ1-1
CDR3nt: TGTGCCAGCAGTTACCATTTAGTCACAGGGCCCACTGAAGCTTTCTTT
CDR3aa: CASSYHLVTGPTEAFF

v_gene: TRBV9
abundance: -
d_gene: -
len: 13
j_gene: TRBJ1-5
CDR3nt: TGTGCCAGCAGCGTATCTTCCAATCAGCCCCAGCATTTT
CDR3aa: CASSVSSNQPQHF

v_gene: TRBV28
abundance: -
d_gene: TRBD1
len: 15
j_gene: TRBJ1-2
CDR3nt: TGTGCCAGCAGTTTCTCAGGGGGTGAGGTAAATGGCTACACCTTC
CDR3aa: CASSFSGGEVNGYTF

v_gene: TRBV5-6
abundance: -
d_gene: -
len: 15
j_gene: TRBJ2-2
CDR3nt: TGTGCCAGCAGCTTGGGACCCCAGGGCACCGGGGAGCTGTTTTTT
CDR3aa: CASSLGPQGTGELFF

v_gene: TRBV27
abundance: -
d_gene: TRBD2
len: 15
j_gene: TRBJ2-1
CDR3nt: TGTGCCAGCAGTTTAGCGGGAGAATCCTACAATGAGCAGTTCTTC
CDR3aa: CASSLAGESYNEQFF

v_gene: TRBV18
abundance: -
d_gene: -
len: 14
j_gene: TRBJ1-2
CDR3nt: TGTGCCAGCTCACCAGGGCAGGGGAACTATGGCTACACCTTC
CDR3aa: CASSPGQGNYGYTF

v_gene: TRBV6-1
abundance: once
d_gene: -
len: 12
j_gene: TRBJ1-5
CDR3nt: TGTGCCAGCAGTGAACCCCGGGAGCCCCAGCATTTT
CDR3aa: CASSEPREPQHF

v_gene: TRBV2
abundance: few
d_gene: TRBD1
len: 17
j_gene: TRBJ2-2
CDR3nt: TGTGCCAGCAGAGAAAGACAGGGGGCTTCACTCACCGGGGAGCTGTTTTTT
CDR3aa: CASRERQGASLTGELFF

v_gene: TRBV19
abundance: -
d_gene: TRBD1
len: 14
j_gene: TRBJ1-4
CDR3nt: TGTGCCAGTAGTATGACAGGGGGCGAAATACATCTGTTTTTT
CDR3aa: CASSMTGGEIHLFF

v_gene: TRBV2
abundance: -
d_gene: TRBD1
len: 15
j_gene: TRBJ1-2
CDR3nt: TGTGCCAGCAGCGCAGAAGGGACAGGGAGGTATGGCTACACCTTC
CDR3aa: CASSAEGTGRYGYTF

v_gene: TRBV5-1
abundance: -
d_gene: TRBD2
len: 15
j_gene: TRBJ2-1
CDR3nt: TGCGCCAGCAGCCAGGGACTAGCGGGGGAGAATGAGCAGTTCTTC
CDR3aa: CASSQGLAGENEQFF

v_gene: TRBV10-3
abundance: -
d_gene: TRBD2
len: 15
j_gene: TRBJ2-2
CDR3nt: TGTGCCACCTGGGGCGGGAGTTCGAACACCGGGGAGCTGTTTTTT
CDR3aa: CATWGGSSNTGELFF